This T cell receptor (beta chain) is from a study of blood T cell repertoires in COVID-19. Study-level background: Specimens from acute and convalescent COVID-19 originated in the United States, Italy and Spain. From T cells, B-cell-depleted T cells, or PBMCs came the material, which was cDNA or gDNA.

Per the authors' pipeline: Counts of nucleated cells, estimated from reference gene primer amplification, were obtained. This table comes from immunoSEQ multiplex PCR, and its TCRdb copy is limited to in-frame clones, with some not included. That table furnishes V, J and clone size, whereas the DNA furnished D and trimming. Here the sample spans roughly 100,000 clones, approximately 82% being singletons. V dropped 4 bases and J dropped 5; count of bases not matched to a gene: 9. CDR3 length: 17 amino acids. Per the germline V gene, CDR1 is PRHDT and CDR2 is FYEKMQ (reference sequence). The material sequenced was peripheral blood. This clonotype was obtained from a woman of 80 years or more with acute or convalescent COVID-19. This chain connects TRBV13 to TRBJ2-5; 14 positions match TRBD2. CDR3 residues: CASSYPRLAGGLETQYF. The CDR3 nucleotides read TGTGCCAGCAGCTACCCCCGACTAGCGGGAGGGTTGGAGACCCAGTACTTC.